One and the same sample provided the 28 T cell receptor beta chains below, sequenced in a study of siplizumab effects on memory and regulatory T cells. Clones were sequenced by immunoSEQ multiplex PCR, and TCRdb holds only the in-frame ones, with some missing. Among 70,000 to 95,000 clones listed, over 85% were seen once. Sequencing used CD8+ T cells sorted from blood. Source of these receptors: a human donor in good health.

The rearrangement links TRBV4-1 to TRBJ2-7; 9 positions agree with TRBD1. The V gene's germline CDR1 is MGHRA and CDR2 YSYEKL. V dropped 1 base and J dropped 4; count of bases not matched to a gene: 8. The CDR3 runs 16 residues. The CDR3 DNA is TGCGCCAGCAGCCAAGCGGCTAAGGACAGGGGTTACGAGCAGTACTTC. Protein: CASSQAAKDRGYEQYF.

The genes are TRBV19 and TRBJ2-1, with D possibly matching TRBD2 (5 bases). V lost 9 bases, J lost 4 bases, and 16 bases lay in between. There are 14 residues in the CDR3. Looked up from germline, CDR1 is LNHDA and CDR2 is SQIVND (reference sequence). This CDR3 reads CASGLEGGYNEQFF. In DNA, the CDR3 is TGTGCCAGCGGCCTTGAGGGCGGGTACAATGAGCAGTTCTTC.

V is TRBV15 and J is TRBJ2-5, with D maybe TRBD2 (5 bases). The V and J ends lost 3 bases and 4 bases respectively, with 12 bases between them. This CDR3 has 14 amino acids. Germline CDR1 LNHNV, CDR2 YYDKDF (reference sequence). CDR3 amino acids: CATSRSAEGETQYF. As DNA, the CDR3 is TGTGCCACCAGCAGGTCAGCGGAAGGAGAGACCCAGTACTTC. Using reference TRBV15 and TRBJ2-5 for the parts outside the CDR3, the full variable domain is DAMVIQNPRYQVTQFGKPVTLSCSQTLNHNVMYWYQQKSSQAPKLLFHYYDKDFNNEADTPDNFQSRRPNTSFCFLDIRSPGLGDTAMYLCATSRSAEGETQYFGPGTRLLVL.

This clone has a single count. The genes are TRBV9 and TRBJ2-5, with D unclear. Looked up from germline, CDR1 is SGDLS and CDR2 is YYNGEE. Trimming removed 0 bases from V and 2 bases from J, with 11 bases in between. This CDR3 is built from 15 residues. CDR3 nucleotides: TGTGCCAGCAGCGTAGAACCGGAGCAGCAAGAGACCCAGTACTTC. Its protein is CASSVEPEQQETQYF.

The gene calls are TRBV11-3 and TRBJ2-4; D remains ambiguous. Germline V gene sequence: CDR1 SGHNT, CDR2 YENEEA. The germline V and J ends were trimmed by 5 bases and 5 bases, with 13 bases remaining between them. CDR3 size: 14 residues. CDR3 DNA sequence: TGTGCCAGCAGCCTTCAGGATTTCGAAAACATTCAGTACTTC. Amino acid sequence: CASSLQDFENIQYF.

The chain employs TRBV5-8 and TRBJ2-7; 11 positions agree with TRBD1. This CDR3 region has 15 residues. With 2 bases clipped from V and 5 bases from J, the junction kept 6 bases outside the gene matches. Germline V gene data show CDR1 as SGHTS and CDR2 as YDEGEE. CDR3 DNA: TGTGCCAGCAGCTTAACGGGACAGGGGGGCCACGAGCAGTACTTC. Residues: CASSLTGQGGHEQYF.

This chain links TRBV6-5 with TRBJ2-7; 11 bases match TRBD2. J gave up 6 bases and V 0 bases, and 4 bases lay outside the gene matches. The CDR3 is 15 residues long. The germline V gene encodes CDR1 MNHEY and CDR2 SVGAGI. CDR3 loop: CASSYSSLAGGEQYF. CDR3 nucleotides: TGTGCCAGCAGTTACTCGTCTCTAGCGGGAGGCGAGCAGTACTTC.

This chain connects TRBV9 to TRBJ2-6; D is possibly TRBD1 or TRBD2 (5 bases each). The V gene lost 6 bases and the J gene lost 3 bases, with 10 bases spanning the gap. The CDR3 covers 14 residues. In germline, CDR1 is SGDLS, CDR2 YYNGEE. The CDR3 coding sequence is TGTGCCAGCACCCCAGGGAGTGGGGCCAACGTCCTGACTTTC. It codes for CASTPGSGANVLTF.

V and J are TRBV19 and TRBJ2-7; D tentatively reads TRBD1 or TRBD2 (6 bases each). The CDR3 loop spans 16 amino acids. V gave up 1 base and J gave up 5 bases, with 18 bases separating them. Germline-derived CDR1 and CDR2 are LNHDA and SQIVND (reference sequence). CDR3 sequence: CASSIVGGGHLNEQYF. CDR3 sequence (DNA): TGTGCCAGTAGTATAGTTGGAGGGGGGCATCTGAACGAGCAGTACTTC. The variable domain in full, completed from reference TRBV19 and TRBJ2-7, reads DGGITQSPKYLFRKEGQNVTLSCEQNLNHDAMYWYRQDPGQGLRLIYYSQIVNDFQKGDIAEGYSVSREKKESFPLTVTSAQKNPTAFYLCASSIVGGGHLNEQYFGPGTRLTVT.

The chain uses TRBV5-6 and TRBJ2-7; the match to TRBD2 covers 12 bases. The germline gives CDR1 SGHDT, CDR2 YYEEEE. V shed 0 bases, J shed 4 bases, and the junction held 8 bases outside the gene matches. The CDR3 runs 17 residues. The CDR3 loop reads CASSLELAGGPIYEQYF. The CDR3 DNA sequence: TGTGCCAGCAGCTTGGAGCTAGCGGGAGGGCCTATATACGAGCAGTACTTC.

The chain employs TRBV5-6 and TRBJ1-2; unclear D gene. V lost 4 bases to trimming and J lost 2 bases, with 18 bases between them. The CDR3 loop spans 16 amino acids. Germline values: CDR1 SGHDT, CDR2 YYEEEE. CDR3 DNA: TGTGCCAGCAGCACCGCTTCTTATACTAGCAACTATGGCTACACCTTC. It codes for CASSTASYTSNYGYTF.

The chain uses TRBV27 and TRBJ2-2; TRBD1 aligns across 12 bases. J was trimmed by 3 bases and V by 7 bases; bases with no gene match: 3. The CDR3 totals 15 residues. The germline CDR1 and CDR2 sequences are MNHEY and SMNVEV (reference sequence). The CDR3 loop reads CASKGTGGYTGELFF. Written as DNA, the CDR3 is TGTGCCAGCAAAGGGACAGGGGGCTACACCGGGGAGCTGTTTTTT.

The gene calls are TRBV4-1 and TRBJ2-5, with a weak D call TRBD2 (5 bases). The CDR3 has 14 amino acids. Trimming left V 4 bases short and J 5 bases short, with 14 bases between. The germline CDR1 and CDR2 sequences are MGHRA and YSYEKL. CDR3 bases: TGCGCCAGCAGCCTGAGGACCGGCGGGGAGACCCAGTACTTC. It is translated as CASSLRTGGETQYF.

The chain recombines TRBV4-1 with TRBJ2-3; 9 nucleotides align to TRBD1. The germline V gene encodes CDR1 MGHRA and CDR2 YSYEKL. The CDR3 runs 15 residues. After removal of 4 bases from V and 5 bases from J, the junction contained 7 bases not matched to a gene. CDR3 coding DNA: TGCGCCAGCAGCCTATTGGGGACAGGGATAGATACGCAGTATTTT. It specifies CASSLLGTGIDTQYF.

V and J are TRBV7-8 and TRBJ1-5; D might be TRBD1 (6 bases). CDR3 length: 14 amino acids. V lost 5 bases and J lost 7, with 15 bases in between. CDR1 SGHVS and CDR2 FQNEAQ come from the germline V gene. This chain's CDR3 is CASSPVQGRQPQHF. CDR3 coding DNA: TGTGCCAGCAGCCCCGTGCAGGGGCGCCAGCCCCAGCATTTT.

The CDR3 nucleotides are TGTGCCAGTAGCCTTGAAGGGTTTAATTCACCCCTCCACTTT. As protein: CASSLEGFNSPLHF. V and J are TRBV19 and TRBJ1-6, with no clear D. V lost 6 bases and J lost 6, with 12 bases in between. This CDR3 comprises 14 residues. CDR1 is LNHDA, CDR2 SQIVND, per germline (reference sequence).

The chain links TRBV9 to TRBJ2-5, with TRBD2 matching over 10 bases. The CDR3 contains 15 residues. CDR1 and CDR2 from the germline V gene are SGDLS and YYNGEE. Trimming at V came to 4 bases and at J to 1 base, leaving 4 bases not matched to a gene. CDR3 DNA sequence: TGTGCCAGCAGCTATAGCGGGAGGACCCAAGAGACCCAGTACTTC. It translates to CASSYSGRTQETQYF.

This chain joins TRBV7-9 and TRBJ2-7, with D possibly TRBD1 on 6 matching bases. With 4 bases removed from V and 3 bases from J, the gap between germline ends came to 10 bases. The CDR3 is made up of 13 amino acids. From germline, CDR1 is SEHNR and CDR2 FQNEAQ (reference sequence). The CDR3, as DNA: TGTGCCAGCAGCTCCACAGGGTTCTACGAGCAGTACTTC. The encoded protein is CASSSTGFYEQYF.

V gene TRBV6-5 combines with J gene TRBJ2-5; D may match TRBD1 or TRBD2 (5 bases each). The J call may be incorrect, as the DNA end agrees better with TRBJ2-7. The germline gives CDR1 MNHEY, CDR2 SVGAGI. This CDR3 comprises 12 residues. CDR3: CASGTPSYEQYF. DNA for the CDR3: TGTGCCAGCGGGACGCCCTCCTACGAGCAGTACTTC.

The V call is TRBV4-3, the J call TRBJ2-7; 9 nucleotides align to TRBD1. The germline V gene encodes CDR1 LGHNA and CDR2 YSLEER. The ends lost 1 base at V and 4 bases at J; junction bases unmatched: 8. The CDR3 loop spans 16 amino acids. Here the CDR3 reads CASSQGTDRGRYEQYF. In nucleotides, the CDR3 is TGCGCCAGCAGCCAAGGAACGGACAGGGGAAGGTACGAGCAGTACTTC.

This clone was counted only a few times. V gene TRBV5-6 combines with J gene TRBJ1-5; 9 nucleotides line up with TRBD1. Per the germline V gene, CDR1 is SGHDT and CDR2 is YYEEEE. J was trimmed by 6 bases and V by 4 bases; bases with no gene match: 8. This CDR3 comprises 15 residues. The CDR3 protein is CASSIGTGSGQPQHF. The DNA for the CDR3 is TGTGCCAGCAGCATCGGGACAGGGTCGGGTCAGCCCCAGCATTTT.

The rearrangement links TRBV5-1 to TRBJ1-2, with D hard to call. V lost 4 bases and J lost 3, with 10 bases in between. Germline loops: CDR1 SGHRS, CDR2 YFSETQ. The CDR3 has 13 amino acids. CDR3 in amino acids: CASSGDDDYGYTF. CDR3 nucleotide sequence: TGCGCCAGCAGCGGGGATGACGACTATGGCTACACCTTC.

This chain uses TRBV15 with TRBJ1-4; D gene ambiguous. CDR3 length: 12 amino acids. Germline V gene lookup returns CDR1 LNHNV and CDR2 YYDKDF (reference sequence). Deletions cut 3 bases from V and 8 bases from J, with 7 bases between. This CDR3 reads CATSRVVEKLFF. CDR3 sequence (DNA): TGTGCCACCAGCAGGGTTGTGGAAAAACTGTTTTTT.

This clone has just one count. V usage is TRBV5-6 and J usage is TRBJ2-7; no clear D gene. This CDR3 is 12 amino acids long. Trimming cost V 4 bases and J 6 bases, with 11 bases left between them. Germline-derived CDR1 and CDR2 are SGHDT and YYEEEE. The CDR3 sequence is CASSEGPSEQYF. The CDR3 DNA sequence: TGTGCCAGCAGCGAAGGACCGTCCGAGCAGTACTTC.

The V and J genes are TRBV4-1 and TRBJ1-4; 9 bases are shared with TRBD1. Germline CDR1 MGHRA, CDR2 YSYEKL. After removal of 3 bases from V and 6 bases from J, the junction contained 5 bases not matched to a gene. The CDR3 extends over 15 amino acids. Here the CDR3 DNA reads TGCGCCAGCAGCCAGGCCGGGACAGGGTATGAAAAACTGTTTTTT. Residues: CASSQAGTGYEKLFF.

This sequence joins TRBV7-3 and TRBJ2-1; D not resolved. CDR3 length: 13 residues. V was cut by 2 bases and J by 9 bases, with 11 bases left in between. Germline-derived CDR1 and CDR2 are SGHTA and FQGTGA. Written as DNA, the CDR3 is TGTGCCAGCAGCTTAGTGCTAGACGGTGAGCAGTTCTTC. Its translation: CASSLVLDGEQFF.

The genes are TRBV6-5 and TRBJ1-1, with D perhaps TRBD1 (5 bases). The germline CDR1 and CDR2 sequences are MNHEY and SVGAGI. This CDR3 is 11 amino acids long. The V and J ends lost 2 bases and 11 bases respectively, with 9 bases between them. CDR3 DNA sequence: TGTGCCAGCAGTTACCGGGACTATGCTTTCTTT. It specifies CASSYRDYAFF.

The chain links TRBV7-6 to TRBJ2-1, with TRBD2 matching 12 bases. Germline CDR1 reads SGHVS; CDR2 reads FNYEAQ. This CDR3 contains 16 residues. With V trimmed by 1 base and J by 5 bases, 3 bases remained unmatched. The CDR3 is CASSLEASGRDNEQFF. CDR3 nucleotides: TGTGCCAGCAGCTTAGAGGCTAGCGGGAGGGACAATGAGCAGTTCTTC.